These T cell receptor beta chains were read from a single sample in a study of a mutant IDH1 vaccine in newly diagnosed glioma. These receptors' antigens are unknown. Produced via immunoSEQ multiplex PCR; TCRdb's table is partial and in-frame only. The data contain tens of thousands of clones, 84% of them singletons. The sequencing here drew on PBMCs, taken from a glioma patient whose treatment included an IDH1 peptide vaccine. Every receptor here comes from a man aged 30 to 45 with glioma. Both conserved end residues are part of each CDR3. The order of the fields is CDR3 protein, CDR3 DNA, D gene, J gene, clone size, V gene. A D gene is named only where the DNA matches it firmly. Clone size appears in some rows only: once, few, many, or a class for an expanded clone.

CDR3 protein: CASRDTNYGYTF
CDR3 DNA: TGTGCCAGCCGGGACACTAACTATGGCTACACCTTC
D gene: -
J gene: TRBJ1-2
clone size: -
V gene: TRBV19

CDR3 protein: CASSLVGGQVVNYGYTF
CDR3 DNA: TGCGCCAGCAGCTTGGTCGGGGGACAGGTCGTCAACTATGGCTACACCTTC
D gene: TRBD1
J gene: TRBJ1-2
clone size: -
V gene: TRBV5-1

CDR3 protein: CASSGGTGYTGELFF
CDR3 DNA: TGTGCCAGCAGTGGTGGGACAGGATACACCGGGGAGCTGTTTTTT
D gene: TRBD1
J gene: TRBJ2-2
clone size: -
V gene: TRBV9

CDR3 protein: CASSTQGTGYHEQYF
CDR3 DNA: TGTGCCAGTAGTACGCAAGGGACAGGGTACCACGAGCAGTACTTC
D gene: TRBD1
J gene: TRBJ2-7
clone size: -
V gene: TRBV19

CDR3 protein: CASRTGEDTEAFF
CDR3 DNA: TGCGCCAGCCGGACAGGGGAGGACACTGAAGCTTTCTTT
D gene: TRBD1
J gene: TRBJ1-1
clone size: -
V gene: TRBV5-1

CDR3 protein: CASSLASGGAQETQYF
CDR3 DNA: TGTGCCAGCAGTTTAGCTAGCGGGGGAGCCCAAGAGACCCAGTACTTC
D gene: TRBD2
J gene: TRBJ2-5
clone size: -
V gene: TRBV6-5

CDR3 protein: CASSQAWGVGYGYTF
CDR3 DNA: TGCGCCAGCAGCCAAGCGTGGGGAGTCGGCTATGGCTACACCTTC
D gene: -
J gene: TRBJ1-2
clone size: -
V gene: TRBV4-1

CDR3 protein: CASSIRHFSEAFF
CDR3 DNA: TGTGCCAGTAGTATTCGGCATTTCTCTGAAGCTTTCTTT
D gene: -
J gene: TRBJ1-1
clone size: -
V gene: TRBV19

CDR3 protein: CASSSKAGGLQDTQYF
CDR3 DNA: TGTGCCAGCAGCTCAAAAGCGGGGGGCCTTCAAGATACGCAGTATTTT
D gene: TRBD2
J gene: TRBJ2-3
clone size: -
V gene: TRBV7-8

CDR3 protein: CASSQESGGVNEQYF
CDR3 DNA: TGTGCCAGCAGCCAAGAGAGCGGGGGGGTCAACGAGCAGTACTTC
D gene: TRBD2
J gene: TRBJ2-7
clone size: -
V gene: TRBV14

CDR3 protein: CASSLVIGVGEQYF
CDR3 DNA: TGCGCCAGCAGCTTGGTTATTGGGGTCGGCGAGCAGTACTTC
D gene: -
J gene: TRBJ2-7
clone size: -
V gene: TRBV5-1

CDR3 protein: CASSQQPGDLGQPQHF
CDR3 DNA: TGCGCCAGCAGCCAACAGCCCGGGGACTTGGGGCAGCCCCAGCATTTT
D gene: -
J gene: TRBJ1-5
clone size: -
V gene: TRBV4-1

CDR3 protein: CASSPGQGRGIRTYEQYF
CDR3 DNA: TGTGCCAGCTCACCTGGGCAGGGAAGAGGAATTCGAACCTACGAGCAGTACTTC
D gene: -
J gene: TRBJ2-7
clone size: -
V gene: TRBV18

CDR3 protein: CASSVEGQIIDNSPLHF
CDR3 DNA: TGTGCCAGCAGCGTAGAGGGACAAATTATTGATAATTCACCCCTCCACTTT
D gene: -
J gene: TRBJ1-6
clone size: -
V gene: TRBV9

CDR3 protein: CASSQETSGGAGEQYF
CDR3 DNA: TGTGCCAGCAGCCAAGAAACTAGCGGGGGGGCAGGGGAGCAGTACTTC
D gene: TRBD2
J gene: TRBJ2-7
clone size: -
V gene: TRBV4-2

CDR3 protein: CASSGDVEQSQPQHF
CDR3 DNA: TGTGCCAGCAGTGGGGACGTGGAACAAAGTCAGCCCCAGCATTTT
D gene: -
J gene: TRBJ1-5
clone size: -
V gene: TRBV2

CDR3 protein: CASSFSGATDTQYF
CDR3 DNA: TGTGCCAGCAGTTTTAGCGGGGCCACAGATACGCAGTATTTT
D gene: TRBD2
J gene: TRBJ2-3
clone size: -
V gene: TRBV6-4

CDR3 protein: CASSPRARGYGYTF
CDR3 DNA: TGTGCCAGTAGCCCCCGGGCTCGGGGTTATGGCTACACCTTC
D gene: -
J gene: TRBJ1-2
clone size: few
V gene: TRBV19

CDR3 protein: CASSPGRGYTF
CDR3 DNA: TGTGCCAGCAGCCCGGGGCGGGGCTACACCTTC
D gene: -
J gene: TRBJ1-2
clone size: -
V gene: TRBV7-9

CDR3 protein: CASSNRGLGGAFF
CDR3 DNA: TGTGCCAGCAGTAACCGGGGCCTAGGTGGAGCTTTCTTT
D gene: -
J gene: TRBJ1-1
clone size: once
V gene: TRBV6-5

CDR3 protein: CASCLTGTQETQYF
CDR3 DNA: TGTGCCAGCTGCCTGACAGGGACTCAAGAGACCCAGTACTTC
D gene: -
J gene: TRBJ2-5
clone size: -
V gene: TRBV2

CDR3 protein: CASKKAANSYEQYF
CDR3 DNA: TGTGCCAGCAAAAAGGCGGCTAACTCCTACGAGCAGTACTTC
D gene: -
J gene: TRBJ2-7
clone size: -
V gene: TRBV2

CDR3 protein: CASSGDSGTGNTEAFF
CDR3 DNA: TGTGCCAGCAGCGGAGATTCCGGGACAGGGAACACTGAAGCTTTCTTT
D gene: TRBD1
J gene: TRBJ1-1
clone size: -
V gene: TRBV9

CDR3 protein: CAIKIRDHEYEQYF
CDR3 DNA: TGTGCCATCAAGATCCGGGATCATGAATACGAGCAGTACTTC
D gene: -
J gene: TRBJ2-7
clone size: -
V gene: TRBV10-3

CDR3 protein: CASSLVPGDLEQYF
CDR3 DNA: TGCGCCAGCAGCTTGGTGCCAGGGGATCTGGAGCAGTACTTC
D gene: -
J gene: TRBJ2-7
clone size: -
V gene: TRBV5-1

CDR3 protein: CASSLMSGVFSNEQFF
CDR3 DNA: TGTGCCAGCAGTTTAATGAGCGGGGTGTTTTCGAATGAGCAGTTCTTC
D gene: TRBD2
J gene: TRBJ2-1
clone size: once
V gene: TRBV27

CDR3 protein: CASSLKGAVNTGELFF
CDR3 DNA: TGCGCCAGCAGCTTGAAGGGGGCGGTTAACACCGGGGAGCTGTTTTTT
D gene: TRBD1
J gene: TRBJ2-2
clone size: -
V gene: TRBV5-1

CDR3 protein: CASSNGRGAYYEQYF
CDR3 DNA: TGTGCCAGCAGCAACGGCCGAGGGGCGTACTACGAGCAGTACTTC
D gene: -
J gene: TRBJ2-7
clone size: -
V gene: TRBV11-2

CDR3 protein: CASTTLGGGYTF
CDR3 DNA: TGTGCCAGCACTACCCTGGGTGGGGGCTACACCTTC
D gene: -
J gene: TRBJ1-2
clone size: -
V gene: TRBV2

CDR3 protein: CASSLGQEVEAFF
CDR3 DNA: TGTGCCAGCAGTTTGGGACAGGAGGTTGAAGCTTTCTTT
D gene: TRBD1
J gene: TRBJ1-1
clone size: -
V gene: TRBV2

CDR3 protein: CATSRDSGGSYEQYF
CDR3 DNA: TGTGCCACCAGCAGAGATAGCGGGGGCTCCTACGAGCAGTACTTC
D gene: TRBD2
J gene: TRBJ2-7
clone size: many
V gene: TRBV15

CDR3 protein: CASSFSVGTPYEQYF
CDR3 DNA: TGCGCCAGCAGCTTTTCCGTTGGGACACCCTACGAGCAGTACTTC
D gene: -
J gene: TRBJ2-7
clone size: once
V gene: TRBV5-1

CDR3 protein: CAWSVTYEQFF
CDR3 DNA: TGTGCCTGGAGTGTGACGTATGAGCAGTTCTTC
D gene: -
J gene: TRBJ2-1
clone size: -
V gene: TRBV30

CDR3 protein: CASSRTVAARANEQFF
CDR3 DNA: TGTGCCAGCAGCCGGACAGTTGCCGCCCGGGCTAATGAGCAGTTCTTC
D gene: -
J gene: TRBJ2-1
clone size: -
V gene: TRBV2

CDR3 protein: CASSNTGTRRDYGYTF
CDR3 DNA: TGTGCCAGCAGTAACACCGGGACCCGGAGGGACTATGGCTACACCTTC
D gene: -
J gene: TRBJ1-2
clone size: -
V gene: TRBV7-9

CDR3 protein: CASSGGEGAFF
CDR3 DNA: TGTGCCAGCAGTGGTGGGGAGGGAGCTTTCTTT
D gene: -
J gene: TRBJ1-1
clone size: few
V gene: TRBV9

CDR3 protein: CASSGTSGDNEQFF
CDR3 DNA: TGTGCCAGCAGCGGGACTAGCGGGGACAATGAGCAGTTCTTC
D gene: TRBD2
J gene: TRBJ2-1
clone size: -
V gene: TRBV6-6

CDR3 protein: CAIRADRGYEQYF
CDR3 DNA: TGTGCCATCAGAGCGGACAGGGGCTACGAGCAGTACTTC
D gene: TRBD1
J gene: TRBJ2-7
clone size: once
V gene: TRBV10-3

CDR3 protein: CASKRGQMNTEAFF
CDR3 DNA: TGTGCCAGTAAGAGGGGACAGATGAACACTGAAGCTTTCTTT
D gene: TRBD1
J gene: TRBJ1-1
clone size: -
V gene: TRBV19

CDR3 protein: CASSLSRQGDLGDYGYTF
CDR3 DNA: TGTGCCAGCAGTTTAAGTAGGCAGGGTGATCTGGGTGACTATGGCTACACCTTC
D gene: -
J gene: TRBJ1-2
clone size: -
V gene: TRBV28

CDR3 protein: CASSIDSQTQYF
CDR3 DNA: TGTGCCAGTAGTATTGACTCCCAGACCCAGTACTTC
D gene: -
J gene: TRBJ2-5
clone size: -
V gene: TRBV19

CDR3 protein: CASSLDGLAGTDTQYF
CDR3 DNA: TGCGCCAGCAGCTTGGATGGCCTAGCCGGCACAGATACGCAGTATTTT
D gene: -
J gene: TRBJ2-3
clone size: -
V gene: TRBV5-1

CDR3 protein: CASSETFRGREQYF
CDR3 DNA: TGTGCCAGCAGTGAGACATTTCGGGGGCGCGAGCAGTACTTC
D gene: -
J gene: TRBJ2-7
clone size: -
V gene: TRBV2

CDR3 protein: CASSLAGGGNEQFF
CDR3 DNA: TGTGCCAGCAGCTTAGCGGGAGGGGGTAATGAGCAGTTCTTC
D gene: -
J gene: TRBJ2-1
clone size: -
V gene: TRBV7-6

CDR3 protein: CASSQTGTDKTGELFF
CDR3 DNA: TGCGCCAGCAGTCAAACCGGGACTGACAAAACCGGGGAGCTGTTTTTT
D gene: -
J gene: TRBJ2-2
clone size: once
V gene: TRBV5-1

CDR3 protein: CASSEFFGDGVAKNIQYF
CDR3 DNA: -
D gene: -
J gene: TRBJ2-4
clone size: -
V gene: TRBV6-1

CDR3 protein: CASSLEGSPYGYTF
CDR3 DNA: TGTGCCAGCAGCTTGGAAGGCAGTCCTTATGGCTACACCTTC
D gene: -
J gene: TRBJ1-2
clone size: -
V gene: TRBV5-6

CDR3 protein: CASSFDRGGNTIYF
CDR3 DNA: TGTGCCAGCAGTTTTGACAGGGGTGGAAACACCATATATTTT
D gene: TRBD1
J gene: TRBJ1-3
clone size: -
V gene: TRBV2

CDR3 protein: CASSELGFAGEAFF
CDR3 DNA: TGTGCCAGCAGTGAATTAGGATTCGCAGGTGAAGCTTTCTTT
D gene: -
J gene: TRBJ1-1
clone size: few
V gene: TRBV6-1

CDR3 protein: CASIDPRPSSTFLMNTEAFF
CDR3 DNA: TGTGCCAGTATCGATCCCAGACCCTCCTCAACATTCCTCATGAACACTGAAGCTTTCTTT
D gene: -
J gene: TRBJ1-1
clone size: -
V gene: TRBV19

CDR3 protein: CASSQGVPPYGYTF
CDR3 DNA: TGTGCCAGCTCCCAAGGCGTCCCTCCCTATGGCTACACCTTC
D gene: -
J gene: TRBJ1-2
clone size: -
V gene: TRBV7-7

CDR3 protein: CAGGTAPGTEAFF
CDR3 DNA: TGTGCCGGGGGGACAGCGCCGGGGACTGAAGCTTTCTTT
D gene: TRBD1
J gene: TRBJ1-1
clone size: -
V gene: TRBV9

CDR3 protein: CASSLGQGVGSPLHF
CDR3 DNA: TGTGCCAGCAGCTTAGGGCAGGGAGTCGGATCACCCCTCCACTTT
D gene: -
J gene: TRBJ1-6
clone size: -
V gene: TRBV7-9

CDR3 protein: CASISPGYEGEQYF
CDR3 DNA: TGTGCCAGCATATCACCGGGCTATGAGGGCGAGCAGTACTTC
D gene: -
J gene: TRBJ2-7
clone size: -
V gene: TRBV2